The 28 T cell receptor beta chains below were found in one sample sequenced in a study of blood T cell repertoires in COVID-19. Sequencing was performed with immunoSEQ multiplex PCR; in TCRdb, only in-frame clones are kept and a portion is missing. The sample lists a few hundred thousand clones; around 87% were seen once. Sequencing was performed on peripheral blood. The receptors derive from a man aged 50 or older with active or convalescent COVID-19.

V is TRBV4-3 and J is TRBJ1-4; D may be TRBD1 (5 bases). The CDR3 runs to 17 residues. The germline V and J ends were trimmed by 4 bases and 0 bases, with 15 bases remaining between them. CDR1 is LGHNA, CDR2 YSLEER, per germline. CDR3 sequence (DNA): TGCGCCAGCAGCCGTAACCCTTCGGGGGCAACTAATGAAAAACTGTTTTTT. Translating gives CASSRNPSGATNEKLFF.

The rearrangement links TRBV19 to TRBJ1-1; a possible D gene is TRBD1 (5 bases). From germline, CDR1 is LNHDA and CDR2 SQIVND (reference sequence). Trimming shortened V by 6 bases and J by 1 base, and 6 bases separated the two germline ends. This CDR3 is built from 12 residues. As DNA, the CDR3 is TGTGCCAGTAGGGGGCGGAACACTGAAGCTTTCTTT. Translating gives CASRGRNTEAFF.

The J gene is TRBJ2-7, the V gene TRBV15; tentative D call: TRBD2 (6 bases). V lost 1 base and J lost 5, with 15 bases in between. Germline CDR1 and CDR2: LNHNV and YYDKDF (reference sequence). The CDR3 consists of 15 residues. The CDR3 DNA reads TGTGCCACCAGCAGAGGAGGGCTCGGGAGCCACGAGCAGTACTTC. Its translation is CATSRGGLGSHEQYF.

CDR3 in DNA: TGCGCCAGCAGCCAAGGGACAGGGGGCGTCACTGAAGCTTTCTTT. It specifies CASSQGTGGVTEAFF. V usage is TRBV5-1 and J usage is TRBJ1-1; 12 nucleotides line up with TRBD1. Per the germline V gene, CDR1 is SGHRS and CDR2 is YFSETQ. The CDR3 loop spans 15 amino acids. The V gene end was trimmed by 4 bases and the J gene end by 4 bases; junction bases not matched to a gene: 5. The full variable domain, completed using reference TRBV5-1 and TRBJ1-1, is KAGVTQTPRYLIKTRGQQVTLSCSPISGHRSVSWYQQTPGQGLQFLFEYFSETQRNKGNFPGRFSGRQFSNSRSEMNVSTLELGDSALYLCASSQGTGGVTEAFFGQGTRLTVV.

V usage is TRBV6-5 and J usage is TRBJ2-3, with 7 bases matching TRBD2. V trimming: 0 bases; J trimming: 1 base; junction bases outside the gene matches: 4. Looked up from germline, CDR1 is MNHEY and CDR2 is SVGAGI. The CDR3 loop spans 16 amino acids. CDR3 region: CASSYSNREGTDTQYF. Written as DNA, the CDR3 is TGTGCCAGCAGTTACTCGAACCGGGAGGGCACAGATACGCAGTATTTT.

The rearrangement joins TRBV5-4 to TRBJ2-7, with 10 bases fitting TRBD1. The CDR3 consists of 15 residues. With V trimmed by 4 bases and J by 5 bases, 9 bases remained unmatched. Germline lookup yields CDR1 SGHNT and CDR2 YYREEE (reference sequence). This CDR3 reads CASSRDRGMGHEQYF. Written as DNA, the CDR3 is TGTGCCAGCAGCCGGGACAGGGGTATGGGCCACGAGCAGTACTTC. Filled out from reference TRBV5-4 and TRBJ2-7, the complete variable domain reads ETGVTQSPTHLIKTRGQQVTLRCSSQSGHNTVSWYQQALGQGPQFIFQYYREEENGRGNFPPRFSGLQFPNYSSELNVNALELDDSALYLCASSRDRGMGHEQYFGPGTRLTVT.

The chain uses TRBV5-1 and TRBJ2-3, with D perhaps matching TRBD1 (6 bases). There are 14 residues in the CDR3. Germline values: CDR1 SGHRS, CDR2 YFSETQ. Trimming left V 3 bases short and J 5 bases short, with 13 bases between. The CDR3 DNA follows: TGCGCCAGCAGCTCTTCAGGGGAAGGAGATACGCAGTATTTT. Encoded protein: CASSSSGEGDTQYF.

This clone was seen once. Within the sample, other DNA sequences also encode this same CDR3. The chain employs TRBV6-5 and TRBJ1-2; 7 positions match TRBD1. V shed 6 bases, J shed 1 base, and the junction held 2 bases outside the gene matches. Germline V gene data show CDR1 as MNHEY and CDR2 as SVGAGI. The CDR3 is 13 amino acids. CDR3 residues: CASSRQGNYGYTF. The CDR3 DNA sequence: TGTGCCAGCAGCAGACAGGGTAACTATGGCTACACCTTC.

The CDR3 nucleotides read TGCGCCAGCAGCTTGGCTCCTAATCTAGGCGATGGCTACACCTTC. Residues: CASSLAPNLGDGYTF. The chain employs TRBV5-1 and TRBJ1-2; D is uncertain. The ends were cut back, 0 bases at V and 6 bases at J, with 15 bases in the middle. CDR1 is SGHRS and CDR2 is YFSETQ in the germline V gene. The CDR3 is made up of 15 amino acids.

The J gene is TRBJ1-3, the V gene TRBV28, with TRBD1 identical over 8 bases. Germline V gives CDR1 MDHEN, CDR2 SYDVKM. The CDR3 length is 15 residues. V lost 7 bases, J lost 0 bases, and 5 bases stayed unmatched. Here the CDR3 DNA reads TGTGCCAGCACCCCAGGGGGCAGCTCTGGAAACACCATATATTTT. This sequence encodes CASTPGGSSGNTIYF.

The chain recombines TRBV6-1 with TRBJ2-3; 7 nucleotides match TRBD1. CDR1 and CDR2 from the germline V gene are MNHNS and SASEGT. The ends lost 2 bases at V and 3 bases at J; junction bases unmatched: 2. The CDR3 length is 14 residues. Here the CDR3 reads CASSEWTGTDTQYF. The CDR3 DNA reads as TGTGCCAGCAGTGAATGGACAGGAACAGATACGCAGTATTTT.

The chain uses TRBV29-1 and TRBJ2-3; 7 nucleotides agree with TRBD2. Germline CDR1 is SQVTM and CDR2 is ANQGSEA. The CDR3 spans 16 residues. After removal of 6 bases from V and 2 bases from J, the junction contained 14 bases not matched to a gene. The chain's CDR3 is CSVQTQRGPSTDTQYF. The CDR3 bases are TGCAGCGTCCAAACACAGCGGGGACCCTCCACAGATACGCAGTATTTT.

This chain joins TRBV4-3 and TRBJ1-1; D gene uncertain. The CDR3 has 14 residues. Germline V gene data show CDR1 as LGHNA and CDR2 as YSLEER. Trimming left V 0 bases short and J 6 bases short, with 11 bases between. The CDR3 loop is CASSQDPGSPEAFF. The CDR3 DNA sequence: TGCGCCAGCAGCCAAGATCCGGGGTCGCCTGAAGCTTTCTTT.

The chain carries TRBV28 and TRBJ2-6; 7 bases line up with TRBD1. The V gene end was trimmed by 7 bases and the J gene end by 0 bases; junction bases not matched to a gene: 3. The CDR3 runs to 15 residues. Germline V gene lookup returns CDR1 MDHEN and CDR2 SYDVKM. The CDR3 is CASMGQSSGANVLTF. The CDR3, as DNA: TGTGCCAGCATGGGACAGAGCTCTGGGGCCAACGTCCTGACTTTC. The full variable domain, its missing parts supplied by reference TRBV28 and TRBJ2-6, is DVKVTQSSRYLVKRTGEKVFLECVQDMDHENMFWYRQDPGLGLRLIYFSYDVKMKEKGDIPEGYSVSREKKERFSLILESASTNQTSMYLCASMGQSSGANVLTFGAGSRLTVL.

With respect to this clone: This CDR3 is also generated by other DNA sequences in the sample. This chain connects TRBV9 to TRBJ1-5; D is undetermined. This CDR3 comprises 13 residues. V lost 0 bases to trimming and J lost 6 bases, with 7 bases between them. Germline assignment: CDR1 SGDLS and CDR2 YYNGEE. The CDR3 reads CASSVAGGQPQHF. Here the CDR3 DNA reads TGTGCCAGCAGCGTAGCAGGAGGTCAGCCCCAGCATTTT.

This chain's CDR3 is CASSQGPGTGAYEQYF. CDR3 sequence (DNA): TGCGCCAGCAGCCAAGGCCCCGGGACAGGGGCCTACGAGCAGTACTTC. This chain joins TRBV4-3 and TRBJ2-7; 10 bases agree with TRBD1. The CDR3 has 16 residues. The J segment lost 2 bases and the V segment lost 1 base, leaving 5 bases of the junction unmatched. Germline loops: CDR1 LGHNA, CDR2 YSLEER.

V usage is TRBV7-3 and J usage is TRBJ1-6; 7 bases match TRBD1. This CDR3 comprises 14 residues. J lost 6 bases, V lost 2 bases, and 1 base had no gene match. Germline CDR1 and CDR2: SGHTA and FQGTGA. The CDR3 spells CASSLGDSNSPLHF. CDR3 coding DNA: TGTGCCAGCAGCTTAGGGGACAGTAATTCACCCCTCCACTTT. Complete variable domain (other parts from reference TRBV7-3 and TRBJ1-6): GAGVSQTPSNKVTEKGKYVELRCDPISGHTALYWYRQSLGQGPEFLIYFQGTGAADDSGLPNDRFFAVRPEGSVSTLKIQRTERGDSAVYLCASSLGDSNSPLHFGNGTRLTVT.

The CDR3 spells CASSQTGDTEAFF. CDR3 bases: TGTGCCAGCAGCCAGACAGGGGATACTGAAGCTTTCTTT. This chain joins TRBV7-3 and TRBJ1-1; 8 bases align to TRBD1. V lost 5 bases, J lost 5 bases, and 4 bases stayed unmatched. Germline CDR1 is SGHTA and CDR2 is FQGTGA. The CDR3 sequence is 13 residues long.

The J gene is TRBJ1-1, the V gene TRBV5-1, with 10 bases aligning to TRBD1. The length of the CDR3 is 13 residues. Unmatched junction bases numbered 5, after V lost 7 bases and J lost 5 bases. Germline CDR1 and CDR2: SGHRS and YFSETQ. As DNA, the CDR3 is TGCGCCAGCTCACGGACAGGGGGGACTGAAGCTTTCTTT. This gives the protein CASSRTGGTEAFF.

CDR3 in DNA: TGTGCCAGCAGCACGACCCGTGGGGGGACAGATACGCAGTATTTT. Protein: CASSTTRGGTDTQYF. The chain carries TRBV7-9 and TRBJ2-3; perhaps TRBD2 as D (6 bases). The V gene lost 5 bases and the J gene lost 3 bases, with 15 bases spanning the gap. This CDR3 contains 15 residues. Germline CDR1 SEHNR, CDR2 FQNEAQ (reference sequence).

The genes are TRBV7-9 and TRBJ1-4, with TRBD1 identical over 7 bases. V shed 4 bases and J 0 bases; nucleotides not matched to a gene: 5. This CDR3 has 16 amino acids. Germline assignment: CDR1 SEHNR and CDR2 FQNEAQ (reference sequence). CDR3 region: CASSSGGTATNEKLFF. In nucleotides, the CDR3 is TGTGCCAGCAGCTCAGGGGGGACAGCAACTAATGAAAAACTGTTTTTT.

The chain employs TRBV7-8 and TRBJ2-5; no reliable D call. The germline V gene has CDR1 SGHVS and CDR2 FQNEAQ. The CDR3 is 15 amino acids. V shed 2 bases and J shed 5 bases, with 15 bases lying between them. The CDR3 reads CASSLPRMRPETQYF. CDR3 bases: TGTGCCAGCAGCTTACCCAGAATGCGGCCGGAGACCCAGTACTTC.

The chain employs TRBV4-1 and TRBJ2-3, with 11 positions matching TRBD2. Per the germline V gene, CDR1 is MGHRA and CDR2 is YSYEKL. CDR3 size: 18 residues. Trimming at V came to 3 bases and at J to 1 base, leaving 9 bases not matched to a gene. The CDR3 nucleotides are TGCGCCAGCAGCCAGGCCCAGACTAGCGGGGTACGCACAGATACGCAGTATTTT. This translates into CASSQAQTSGVRTDTQYF.

The chain couples TRBV25-1 to TRBJ2-3; 8 nucleotides line up with TRBD2. The germline gives CDR1 MGHDK, CDR2 SYGVNS. CDR3 length: 14 residues. J gave up 8 bases and V 5 bases, and 9 bases lay outside the gene matches. The CDR3 DNA reads TGTGCCAGCAGTTACCCGGGACTAGTTAGTACGCAGTATTTT. Amino acid sequence: CASSYPGLVSTQYF. The full variable domain, completed using reference TRBV25-1 and TRBJ2-3, is EADIYQTPRYLVIGTGKKITLECSQTMGHDKMYWYQQDPGMELHLIHYSYGVNSTEKGDLSSESTVSRIRTEHFPLTLESARPSHTSQYLCASSYPGLVSTQYFGPGTRLTVL.

The chain is built from TRBV27 and TRBJ1-5; 7 nucleotides agree with TRBD1. Unmatched junction bases numbered 11, after V lost 6 bases and J lost 3 bases. Germline V gene data show CDR1 as MNHEY and CDR2 as SMNVEV (reference sequence). The CDR3 loop spans 16 amino acids. This CDR3 is CASREQGTLVNQPQHF. CDR3 nucleotide sequence: TGTGCCAGCAGAGAACAGGGGACTTTGGTCAATCAGCCCCAGCATTTT.

This chain links TRBV5-1 with TRBJ1-2; the D gene is possibly TRBD1 (6 bases). The CDR3 is 13 residues long. The V end lost 3 bases, the J end lost 5 bases, and 11 bases lay between the germline ends. Germline assignment: CDR1 SGHRS and CDR2 YFSETQ. This CDR3 reads CASSSGEGYGYTF. The CDR3 nucleotides are TGCGCCAGCAGCTCAGGGGAAGGATATGGCTACACCTTC.

The J gene is TRBJ1-1, the V gene TRBV24-1; D is uncertain. The CDR3 has 15 residues. Trimming stripped 0 bases from V and 2 bases from J, with 9 bases between. The germline CDR1 and CDR2 sequences are KGHDR and SFDVKD. The CDR3 loop reads CATSDLGTANTEAFF. The DNA for the CDR3 is TGTGCCACCAGTGATTTGGGAACAGCCAACACTGAAGCTTTCTTT.

CDR3 region: CASSYGASYEQYF. CDR3 bases: TGTGCCAGCAGCTACGGCGCTAGCTACGAGCAGTACTTC. The chain links TRBV7-2 to TRBJ2-7; D call uncertain. CDR1 and CDR2 from the germline V gene are SGHTA and FQGNSA. This CDR3 spans 13 amino acids. The V and J ends lost 4 bases and 3 bases respectively, with 10 bases between them.